The present T cell receptor (beta chain) was sequenced within a study of CD8 T cells in ankylosing spondylitis. The study's findings and limits: Significant enrichment of disease-linked clones was reported in matched ankylosing spondylitis synovial fluid. Some of these motif variants have turned up before, in reports on reactive arthritis synovial fluid and blood. Seven to nine highly homologous variants formed a TCR beta motif that appeared characteristic of ankylosing spondylitis blood.

There are 14 residues in the CDR3. Trimming removed 6 bases from V and 9 bases from J; junction bases left unmatched: 12. Researchers built TCR beta libraries using quantitative 5'-RACE with molecular barcodes. Each CDR3 protein gets one entry after TCRdb re-called the 5' RACE reads with MiXCR. The sample has hundreds of thousands of distinct CDR3 sequences, 15% to 20% seen once. As for this clonotype: Its matching antigen is unknown.

The material sequenced was blood, either unsorted or a sorted T cell fraction (not recorded which). The TCR was taken from a male donor with ankylosing spondylitis or in good health (not recorded which). V gene TRBV12-3 or TRBV12-4 combines with J gene TRBJ2-3, with 7 nucleotides matching TRBD2. CDR3 region: CASRAPGRGITQYF. In nucleotides, the CDR3 is TGTGCCAGCAGGGCCCCTGGGCGGGGGATCACGCAGTATTTT.